This TCR beta chain was captured by sequencing in a study of blood T cell repertoires in COVID-19. Clones were sequenced by immunoSEQ multiplex PCR, and TCRdb holds only the in-frame ones, with some missing. This table has fewer than 200,000 clones, more than 75% appearing once. Germline V lookup: CDR1 SGHRS, CDR2 YFSETQ. This CDR3 is 16 amino acids long. The J segment lost 5 bases and the V segment lost 0 bases, leaving 3 bases of the junction unmatched. Sequenced material: peripheral blood. The sequence derives from a man aged 45 to 65 who had recovered from COVID-19. The chain has TRBV5-1 and TRBJ2-1, with 12 bases aligning to TRBD1. CDR3 DNA: TGCGCCAGCAGCTTGGGCGGGACAGGGGGCCACAATGAGCAGTTCTTC. Its protein product is CASSLGGTGGHNEQFF.